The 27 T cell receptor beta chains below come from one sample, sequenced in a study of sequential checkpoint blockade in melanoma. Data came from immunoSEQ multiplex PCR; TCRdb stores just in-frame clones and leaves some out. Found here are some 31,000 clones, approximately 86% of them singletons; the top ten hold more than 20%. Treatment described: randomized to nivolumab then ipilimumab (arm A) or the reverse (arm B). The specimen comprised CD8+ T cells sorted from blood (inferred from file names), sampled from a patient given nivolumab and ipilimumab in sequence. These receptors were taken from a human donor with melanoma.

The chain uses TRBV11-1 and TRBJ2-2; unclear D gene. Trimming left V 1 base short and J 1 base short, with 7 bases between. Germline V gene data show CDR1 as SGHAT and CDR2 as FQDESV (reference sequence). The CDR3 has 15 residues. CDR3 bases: TGTGCCAGCAGCTTAGATGCACAGAACACCGGGGAGCTGTTTTTT. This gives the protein CASSLDAQNTGELFF.

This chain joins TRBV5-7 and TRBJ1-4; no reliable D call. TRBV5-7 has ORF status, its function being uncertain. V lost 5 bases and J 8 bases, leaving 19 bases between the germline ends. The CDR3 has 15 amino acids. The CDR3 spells CASRWVFVRREKLFF. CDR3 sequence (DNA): TGTGCCAGCAGGTGGGTGTTCGTCCGGCGGGAAAAACTGTTTTTT.

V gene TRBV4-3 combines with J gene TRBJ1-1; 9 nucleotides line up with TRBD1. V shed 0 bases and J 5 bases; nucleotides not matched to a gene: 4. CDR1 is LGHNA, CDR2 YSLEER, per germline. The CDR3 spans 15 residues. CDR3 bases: TGCGCCAGCAGCCAAGATACGACAGGGGGGACTGAAGCTTTCTTT. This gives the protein CASSQDTTGGTEAFF.

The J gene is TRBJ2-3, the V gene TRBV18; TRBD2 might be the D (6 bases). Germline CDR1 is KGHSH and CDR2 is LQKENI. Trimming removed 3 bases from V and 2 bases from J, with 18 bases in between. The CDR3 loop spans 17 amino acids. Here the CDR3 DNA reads TGTGCCAGCTCACCCGAGTTTACCGGGAGATACACAGATACGCAGTATTTT. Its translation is CASSPEFTGRYTDTQYF. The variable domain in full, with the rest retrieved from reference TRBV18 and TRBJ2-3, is NAGVMQNPRHLVRRRGQEARLRCSPMKGHSHVYWYRQLPEEGLKFMVYLQKENIIDESGMPKERFSAEFPKEGPSILRIQQVVRGDSAAYFCASSPEFTGRYTDTQYFGPGTRLTVL.

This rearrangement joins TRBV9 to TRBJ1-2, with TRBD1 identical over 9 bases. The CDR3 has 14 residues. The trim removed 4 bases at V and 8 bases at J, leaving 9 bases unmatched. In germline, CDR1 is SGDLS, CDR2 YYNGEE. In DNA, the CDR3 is TGTGCCAGCAGCTCCCAACAGGGGGCAGGGGGCTACACCTTC. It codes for CASSSQQGAGGYTF.

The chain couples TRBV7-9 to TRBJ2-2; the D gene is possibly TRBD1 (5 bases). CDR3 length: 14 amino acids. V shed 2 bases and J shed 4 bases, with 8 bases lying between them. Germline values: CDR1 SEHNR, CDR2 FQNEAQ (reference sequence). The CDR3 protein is CASSLQGTTGELFF. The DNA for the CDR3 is TGTGCCAGCAGCTTACAGGGAACCACCGGGGAGCTGTTTTTT.

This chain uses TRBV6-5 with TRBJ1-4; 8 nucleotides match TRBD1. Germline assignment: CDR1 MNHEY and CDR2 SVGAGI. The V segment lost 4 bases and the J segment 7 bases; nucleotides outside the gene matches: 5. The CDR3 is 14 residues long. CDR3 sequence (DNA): TGTGCCAGCAGTTGGACAGGGATCGGTGAAAAACTGTTTTTT. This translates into CASSWTGIGEKLFF.

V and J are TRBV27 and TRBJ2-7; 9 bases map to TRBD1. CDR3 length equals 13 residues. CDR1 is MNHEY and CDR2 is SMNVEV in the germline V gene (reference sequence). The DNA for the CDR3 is TGTGCTACCCGGGACAGGGTCTCCTACGAGCAGTACTTC. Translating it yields CATRDRVSYEQYF.

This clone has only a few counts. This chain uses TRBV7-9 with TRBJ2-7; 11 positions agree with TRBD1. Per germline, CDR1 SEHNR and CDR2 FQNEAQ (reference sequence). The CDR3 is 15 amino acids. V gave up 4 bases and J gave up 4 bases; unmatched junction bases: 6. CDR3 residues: CASSSTGTGGYEQYF. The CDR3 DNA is TGTGCCAGCAGCTCCACCGGGACAGGGGGGTACGAGCAGTACTTC.

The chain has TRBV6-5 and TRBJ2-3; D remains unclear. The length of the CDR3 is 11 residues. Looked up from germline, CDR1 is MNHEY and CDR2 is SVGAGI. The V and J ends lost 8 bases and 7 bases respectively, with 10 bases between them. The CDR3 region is CASGMLNTQYF. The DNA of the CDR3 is TGTGCCAGCGGCATGTTAAATACGCAGTATTTT.

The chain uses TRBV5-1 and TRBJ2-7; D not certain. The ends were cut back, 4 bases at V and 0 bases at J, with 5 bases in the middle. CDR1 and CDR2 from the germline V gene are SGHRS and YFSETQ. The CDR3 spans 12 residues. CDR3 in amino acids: CASSPGSYEQYF. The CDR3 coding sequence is TGCGCCAGCAGCCCGGGCTCCTACGAGCAGTACTTC. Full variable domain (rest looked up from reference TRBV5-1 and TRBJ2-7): KAGVTQTPRYLIKTRGQQVTLSCSPISGHRSVSWYQQTPGQGLQFLFEYFSETQRNKGNFPGRFSGRQFSNSRSEMNVSTLELGDSALYLCASSPGSYEQYFGPGTRLTVT.

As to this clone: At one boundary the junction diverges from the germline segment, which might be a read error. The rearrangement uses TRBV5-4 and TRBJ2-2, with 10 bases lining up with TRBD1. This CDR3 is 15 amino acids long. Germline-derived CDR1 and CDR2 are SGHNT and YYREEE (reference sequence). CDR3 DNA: TGTGCCAGCAGCGGGGGGACAGGGGTCGCCGGGAAGCTGTTTTTT. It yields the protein CASSGGTGVAGKLFF.

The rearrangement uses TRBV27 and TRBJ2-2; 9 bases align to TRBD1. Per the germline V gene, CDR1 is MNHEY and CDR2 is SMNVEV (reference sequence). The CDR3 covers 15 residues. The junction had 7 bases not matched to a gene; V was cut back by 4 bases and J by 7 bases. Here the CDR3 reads CASSSWDRANGELFF. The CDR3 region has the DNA TGTGCCAGCAGTTCCTGGGACAGGGCAAACGGGGAGCTGTTTTTT.

The CDR3 is CASSPRQYNEQFF. The CDR3 DNA reads TGTGCCAGCAGCCCCCGACAATACAATGAGCAGTTCTTC. The rearrangement joins TRBV5-6 to TRBJ2-1; no clear D. Trimming shortened V by 4 bases and J by 4 bases, and 9 bases separated the two germline ends. The CDR3 is made up of 13 amino acids. Germline assignment: CDR1 SGHDT and CDR2 YYEEEE.

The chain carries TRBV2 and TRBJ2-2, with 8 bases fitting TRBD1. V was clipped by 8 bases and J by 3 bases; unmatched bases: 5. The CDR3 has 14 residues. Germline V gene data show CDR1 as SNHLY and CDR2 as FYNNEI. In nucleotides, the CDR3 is TGTGCCAGCCGGACAGGGACGGACACCGGGGAGCTGTTTTTT. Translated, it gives CASRTGTDTGELFF.

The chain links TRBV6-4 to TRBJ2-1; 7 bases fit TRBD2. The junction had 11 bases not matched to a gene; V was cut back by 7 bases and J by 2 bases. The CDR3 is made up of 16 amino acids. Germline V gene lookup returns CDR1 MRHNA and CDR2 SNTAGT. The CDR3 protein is CASTPRAGATYNEQFF. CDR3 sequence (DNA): TGTGCCAGCACCCCCCGGGCGGGAGCGACCTACAATGAGCAGTTCTTC.

The CDR3 is CASSARLSTSLEQYF. The CDR3 coding sequence is TGCGCCAGCAGCGCCAGATTATCGACTAGCCTCGAGCAGTACTTC. The chain couples TRBV4-1 to TRBJ2-7; TRBD2 aligns across 7 bases. CDR1 is MGHRA and CDR2 is YSYEKL in the germline V gene. This CDR3 region has 15 residues. The ends lost 5 bases at V and 6 bases at J; junction bases unmatched: 13.

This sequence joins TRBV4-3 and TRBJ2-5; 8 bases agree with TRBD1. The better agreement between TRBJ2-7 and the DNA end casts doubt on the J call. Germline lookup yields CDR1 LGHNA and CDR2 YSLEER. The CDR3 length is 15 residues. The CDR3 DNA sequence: TGCGCCAGCAGCCTCAGACAGGGGACCTCCTACGAGCAGTACTTC. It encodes CASSLRQGTSYEQYF.

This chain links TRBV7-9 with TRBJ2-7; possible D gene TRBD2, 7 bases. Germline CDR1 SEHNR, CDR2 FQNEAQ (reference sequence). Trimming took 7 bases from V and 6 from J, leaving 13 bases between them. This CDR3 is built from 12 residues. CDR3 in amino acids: CASTAGAAEQYF. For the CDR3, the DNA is TGTGCCAGCACCGCGGGGGCAGCCGAGCAGTACTTC.

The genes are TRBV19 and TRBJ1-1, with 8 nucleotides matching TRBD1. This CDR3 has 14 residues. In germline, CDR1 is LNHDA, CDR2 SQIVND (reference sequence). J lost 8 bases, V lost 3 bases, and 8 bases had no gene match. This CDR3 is CASSMGQGAREAFF. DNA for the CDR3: TGTGCCAGTAGTATGGGGCAGGGGGCGCGGGAAGCTTTCTTT.

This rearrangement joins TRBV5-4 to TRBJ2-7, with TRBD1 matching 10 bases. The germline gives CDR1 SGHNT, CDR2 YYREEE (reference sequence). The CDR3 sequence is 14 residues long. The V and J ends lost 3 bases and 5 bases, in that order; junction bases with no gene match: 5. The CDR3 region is CASSSGTGVHEQYF. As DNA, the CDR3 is TGTGCCAGCAGCTCCGGGACAGGGGTCCACGAGCAGTACTTC.

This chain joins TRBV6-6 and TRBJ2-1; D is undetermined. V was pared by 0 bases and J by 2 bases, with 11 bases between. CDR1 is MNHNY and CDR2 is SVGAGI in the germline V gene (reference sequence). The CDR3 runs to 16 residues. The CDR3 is CASSYSAAPAYNEQFF. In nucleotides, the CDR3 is TGTGCCAGCAGTTACTCCGCAGCGCCGGCCTACAATGAGCAGTTCTTC.

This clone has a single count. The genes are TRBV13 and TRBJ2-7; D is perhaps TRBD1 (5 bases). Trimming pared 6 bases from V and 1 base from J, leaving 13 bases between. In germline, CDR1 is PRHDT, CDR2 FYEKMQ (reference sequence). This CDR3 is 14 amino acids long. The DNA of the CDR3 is TGTGCCAGCAGTAGGAATGACAGATCCTACGAGCAGTACTTC. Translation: CASSRNDRSYEQYF. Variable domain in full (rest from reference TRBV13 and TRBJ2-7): AAGVIQSPRHLIKEKRETATLKCYPIPRHDTVYWYQQGPGQDPQFLISFYEKMQSDKGSIPDRFSAQQFSDYHSELNMSSLELGDSALYFCASSRNDRSYEQYFGPGTRLTVT.

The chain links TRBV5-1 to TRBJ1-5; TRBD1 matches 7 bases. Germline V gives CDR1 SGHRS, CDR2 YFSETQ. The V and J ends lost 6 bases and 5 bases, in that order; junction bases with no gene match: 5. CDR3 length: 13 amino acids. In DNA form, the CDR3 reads TGCGCCAGCACGCCCAGGGGGTATCAGCCCCAGCATTTT. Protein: CASTPRGYQPQHF. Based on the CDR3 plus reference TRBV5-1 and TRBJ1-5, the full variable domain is KAGVTQTPRYLIKTRGQQVTLSCSPISGHRSVSWYQQTPGQGLQFLFEYFSETQRNKGNFPGRFSGRQFSNSRSEMNVSTLELGDSALYLCASTPRGYQPQHFGDGTRLSIL.

CDR3 DNA sequence: TGTGCCAGCAGTTTATTGGGACAGGGAGTCCACGAGCAGTACTTC. Protein product: CASSLLGQGVHEQYF. This sequence joins TRBV27 and TRBJ2-7, with 9 bases identical to TRBD1. The germline gives CDR1 MNHEY, CDR2 SMNVEV (reference sequence). V shed 1 base and J 5 bases; nucleotides not matched to a gene: 6. The CDR3 extends over 15 amino acids.

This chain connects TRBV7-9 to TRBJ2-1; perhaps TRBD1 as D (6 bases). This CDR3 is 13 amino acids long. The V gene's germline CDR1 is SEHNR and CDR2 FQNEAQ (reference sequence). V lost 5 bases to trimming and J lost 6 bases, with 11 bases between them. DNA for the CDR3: TGTGCCAGCAGCCAGGACAGCTTCAATGAGCAGTTCTTC. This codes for CASSQDSFNEQFF.

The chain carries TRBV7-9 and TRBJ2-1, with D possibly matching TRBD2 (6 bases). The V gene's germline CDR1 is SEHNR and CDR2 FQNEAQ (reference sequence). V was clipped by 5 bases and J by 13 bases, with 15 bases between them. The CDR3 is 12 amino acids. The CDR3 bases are TGTGCCAGCAGCGTAAACCGGGACTCTCAGTTCTTC. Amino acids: CASSVNRDSQFF.